This T cell receptor (beta chain) originates from a study of shared clonotypes between healthy human individuals. The run depth of the assay was deep. The assay was immunoSEQ multiplex PCR, and TCRdb's table has in-frame clones only and misses some. In the table there are more than 2 million clones, approximately 96% of which are singletons. The CDR3 runs 12 residues. Between the trimmed V and J ends, which lost 5 bases and 6 bases, there was a span of 8 bases. From germline, CDR1 is SGHTA and CDR2 FQGNSA. Each donor was a Caucasian adult residing in Nashville, Tennessee. Points on this clone: In the same sample, other DNA sequences code for this CDR3.

This TCR was sampled from a man in his late teens or twenties in good health. The sequencing sample was made of naive CD4+ T cells sorted from blood. Subset specified: CD45RA+ positively selected. The rearrangement uses TRBV7-2 and TRBJ1-5, with D unresolved. This CDR3 reads CASSPPGQPQHF. Written as DNA, the CDR3 is TGTGCCAGCAGCCCACCTGGTCAGCCCCAGCATTTT.